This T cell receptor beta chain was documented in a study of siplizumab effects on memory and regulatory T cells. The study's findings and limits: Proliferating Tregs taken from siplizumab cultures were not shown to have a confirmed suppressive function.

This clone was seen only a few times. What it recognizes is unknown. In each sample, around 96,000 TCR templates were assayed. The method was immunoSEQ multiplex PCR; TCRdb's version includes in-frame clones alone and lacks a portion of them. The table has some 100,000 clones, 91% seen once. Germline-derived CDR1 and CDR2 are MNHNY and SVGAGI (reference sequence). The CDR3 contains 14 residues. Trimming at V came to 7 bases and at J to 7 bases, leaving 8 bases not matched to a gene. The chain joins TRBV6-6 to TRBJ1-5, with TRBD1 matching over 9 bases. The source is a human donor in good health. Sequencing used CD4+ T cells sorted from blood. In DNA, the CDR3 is TGTGCCAGCACGGGACAGGGTCTGGTACAGCCCCAGCATTTT. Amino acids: CASTGQGLVQPQHF.